This TCR beta chain was captured in a study of Ad26.COV2.S vaccination and SARS-CoV-2 variants. Looking at the study overall: Sample donor was a member of the COV1001 Ad26.COV2.S trial arm. Participants got Ad26.COV2.S intramuscularly, once or twice 56 days apart. Overall study results and limits: The breadth of spike-specific CD8+ and CD4+ T cell responses after vaccination was reportedly substantial.

Measured with immunoSEQ multiplex PCR; TCRdb has only the in-frame clones, and not every one. The profile shows 300,000 to 400,000 clones, roughly 90% of them singletons. Treatment indicated: roughly 20 received Ad26.COV2.S at low or high dose, single or two shots; about 5 received placebo; per-sample allocation not given. After the first vaccine or placebo injection, samples were drawn on day 63. The donor was a Boston adult aged 18-55 years. Turning to this clone: Its target is unknown.

The CDR3 has 11 residues. The germline V and J ends were trimmed by 2 bases and 6 bases, with 5 bases remaining between them. Germline V CDR1 and CDR2: SGHAT, FQNNGV. The clonotype originates from a person aged 18-65 years who received the Ad26.COV2.S COVID-19 vaccine or a placebo. Sequences were derived from peripheral blood, sampled in a trial of Ad26.COV2.S vaccine versus placebo. J is TRBJ2-7 and V is TRBV11-2; D is ambiguous. In nucleotides, the CDR3 is TGTGCCAGCAGCTTATGGAGCGAGCAGTACTTC. Protein sequence: CASSLWSEQYF.